This record looks at one T cell receptor (beta chain) sequence and its context. Its antigen is undetermined. This record belongs to a study of lymphopenia after photon versus proton radiotherapy. From germline, CDR1 is MDHEN and CDR2 SYDVKM. The germline V and J ends were trimmed by 5 bases and 0 bases, with 7 bases remaining between them. This CDR3 comprises 13 residues. Some clones are missing from TCRdb's copy, which holds only in-frame ones; the method was immunoSEQ multiplex PCR. Of around 150,000 clones in the sample, more than 85% are singletons; the top ten hold about 4.4%. Study-wide findings and caveats: Survival link was tested only in deceased patients; proton benefit remains a possibility. After lymphocyte nadir, photon-treated repertoires showed oligoclonal expansion, especially CD8+ Temra. Under photons, naive T cells and diversity fell while effector/memory populations rose. Post-nadir TCR diversity decline inversely tracked overall survival among those who died.

The TCR sequence derives from a man aged 50-60 years with gastric cancer. Sample: peripheral blood, taken from a patient treated with photon-based radiotherapy. The gene calls are TRBV28 and TRBJ1-2, with TRBD1 as a possible D gene (5 bases). As DNA, the CDR3 is TGTGCCAGCAGTCGCAGGGCTAACTATGGCTACACCTTC. The encoded protein is CASSRRANYGYTF.